Each of the 23 T cell receptor beta chains below was sequenced from the same sample in a study of blood T cell repertoires in COVID-19. Sequencing used immunoSEQ multiplex PCR; TCRdb keeps in-frame clones, though not all of them. The table includes more than 200,000 clones, 86% detected once. The sample was peripheral blood. The receptors derive from a man in his fifties or sixties with COVID-19, enrolled during active disease.

This clone was detected only once. V is TRBV7-3 and J is TRBJ1-5; the match to TRBD1 covers 9 bases. This CDR3 contains 14 residues. The V and J ends lost 4 bases and 5 bases, in that order; junction bases with no gene match: 3. Germline CDR1 and CDR2: SGHTA and FQGTGA. The CDR3 spells CASSSRDRDQPQHF. CDR3 bases: TGTGCCAGCAGCTCCCGGGACAGGGATCAGCCCCAGCATTTT.

This clone has just a few counts. This chain links TRBV3-1 (or the pseudogene TRBV3-2) with TRBJ1-1; D uncertain. The V gene's germline CDR1 is LGHDT and CDR2 YNNKEL (reference sequence). The V and J ends lost 4 bases and 5 bases respectively, with 14 bases between them. This CDR3 comprises 14 residues. The CDR3 here is CASSPDGGFTEAFF. CDR3 nucleotide sequence: TGTGCCAGCAGCCCCGACGGAGGGTTTACTGAAGCTTTCTTT.

This chain joins TRBV3-1 (or the pseudogene TRBV3-2) and TRBJ2-7; D remains unclear. The CDR3 loop spans 14 amino acids. The germline CDR1 and CDR2 sequences are LGHDT and YNNKEL (reference sequence). Trimming removed 2 bases from V and 2 bases from J, with 10 bases in between. For the CDR3, the DNA is TGTGCCAGCAGCCAATCGTACAGCACCTACGAGCAGTACTTC. Its protein is CASSQSYSTYEQYF.

The CDR3 region has the DNA TGTGCCATCGGACAGGGTCGCATGAACACTGAAGCTTTCTTT. Its protein product is CAIGQGRMNTEAFF. The J gene is TRBJ1-1, the V gene TRBV10-3; 8 positions match TRBD1. Losses at the gene ends were 8 bases for V and 0 bases for J; bases not matched to a gene: 5. The CDR3 has 14 amino acids. CDR1 is ENHRY, CDR2 SYGVKD, per germline.

Here the CDR3 reads CASSEARGKGEKLFF. In nucleotides, the CDR3 is TGTGCCAGCAGTGAAGCGCGCGGGAAGGGTGAAAAACTGTTTTTT. This chain joins TRBV6-1 and TRBJ1-4, with D uncertain. Germline V CDR1 and CDR2: MNHNS, SASEGT. The CDR3 consists of 15 residues. Trimming left V 0 bases short and J 7 bases short, with 12 bases between.

The gene calls are TRBV19 and TRBJ1-1; D perhaps matches TRBD1 (6 bases). Trimming took off 6 bases at V and 3 bases at J, with 14 bases between the two ends. There are 14 residues in the CDR3. Germline assignment: CDR1 LNHDA and CDR2 SQIVND (reference sequence). In DNA, the CDR3 is TGTGCCAGTAGACCGGACAGTTTATACACTGAAGCTTTCTTT. It encodes CASRPDSLYTEAFF.

The CDR3 DNA sequence: TGTGCCAGCAGTTGGGACATCCAAAGCTCCTATAATTCACCCCTCCACTTT. Protein: CASSWDIQSSYNSPLHF. The chain carries TRBV27 and TRBJ1-6; maybe TRBD1 (6 bases). Germline V CDR1 and CDR2: MNHEY, SMNVEV (reference sequence). This CDR3 contains 17 residues. With 4 bases removed from V and 0 bases from J, the gap between germline ends came to 13 bases.

The chain uses TRBV3-1 (or the pseudogene TRBV3-2) and TRBJ2-1, with D tentatively TRBD2 (6 bases). The germline V gene encodes CDR1 LGHDT and CDR2 YNNKEL (reference sequence). The CDR3 is 13 amino acids. The V gene lost 8 bases and the J gene lost 0 bases, with 8 bases spanning the gap. CDR3 protein: CASAGGSYNEQFF. In DNA, the CDR3 is TGTGCCAGCGCCGGGGGCTCCTACAATGAGCAGTTCTTC.

This chain uses TRBV12-3 or TRBV12-4 with TRBJ1-2; 7 bases fit TRBD1. V lost 5 bases and J lost 8; bases outside the gene matches: 8. CDR3 length equals 13 residues. This CDR3 is CASSTRGVTGYTF. The CDR3, as DNA: TGTGCCAGCAGTACCAGGGGGGTGACGGGCTACACCTTC.

The chain employs TRBV10-3 and TRBJ2-7; 8 bases line up with TRBD1. CDR3 size: 17 residues. Germline CDR1 is ENHRY and CDR2 is SYGVKD. The V segment lost 3 bases and the J segment 3 bases; nucleotides outside the gene matches: 13. The CDR3 DNA reads TGTGCCATCAGTGACTCCGAGACAGGGGTGACGAGCTACGAGCAGTACTTC. This encodes CAISDSETGVTSYEQYF.

The rearrangement joins TRBV12-5 to TRBJ2-1; 12 bases are a match to TRBD2. With V trimmed by 6 bases and J by 7 bases, 7 bases remained unmatched. The CDR3 has 15 residues. Germline V CDR1 and CDR2: LGHNT, FRNRAP. The CDR3 reads CASGSLAGGLNEQFF. CDR3 in DNA: TGTGCTAGTGGATCACTAGCGGGAGGTTTGAATGAGCAGTTCTTC.

In its sample, this clone was seen a few times. CDR3 in amino acids: CASSLTRAVFNEKLFF. In DNA form, the CDR3 reads TGTGCCAGCAGCTTAACGCGGGCGGTTTTTAATGAAAAACTGTTTTTT. V and J are TRBV7-9 and TRBJ1-4; D not resolved. Germline CDR1 and CDR2: SEHNR and FQNEAQ (reference sequence). V lost 2 bases, J lost 4 bases, and 14 bases lay in between. The CDR3 contains 16 residues.

The chain links TRBV3-1 (or the pseudogene TRBV3-2) to TRBJ1-1; 7 bases line up with TRBD1. The CDR3 length is 15 residues. J was trimmed by 5 bases and V by 5 bases; bases with no gene match: 11. CDR1 is LGHDT, CDR2 YNNKEL, per germline (reference sequence). CDR3 loop: CASSTRGRWRTEAFF. CDR3 nucleotide sequence: TGTGCCAGCAGCACCAGGGGGAGGTGGCGTACTGAAGCTTTCTTT.

This rearrangement joins TRBV3-1 (or the pseudogene TRBV3-2) to TRBJ1-4; 9 bases line up with TRBD1. With 1 base clipped from V and 10 bases from J, the junction kept 7 bases outside the gene matches. CDR3 length: 15 amino acids. Germline CDR1 and CDR2: LGHDT and YNNKEL (reference sequence). The CDR3 DNA follows: TGTGCCAGCAGCCAAGCCCCCGGGACAGGGCGAAAACTGTTTTTT. This encodes CASSQAPGTGRKLFF.

The gene calls are TRBV18 and TRBJ2-7; D is undetermined. The germline CDR1 and CDR2 sequences are KGHSH and LQKENI. The CDR3 spans 11 residues. Trimming removed 3 bases at V and 3 bases at J, with 3 bases between. The CDR3 here is CASSPNYEQYF. Here the CDR3 DNA reads TGTGCCAGCTCACCTAACTACGAGCAGTACTTC.

CDR3 residues: CASSIDLLGLIPYEQYF. CDR3 bases: TGTGCCAGTAGTATAGACCTTCTGGGACTCATACCCTACGAGCAGTACTTC. The chain employs TRBV19 and TRBJ2-7; TRBD2 might be the D (6 bases). Germline V gene lookup returns CDR1 LNHDA and CDR2 SQIVND (reference sequence). The CDR3 contains 17 residues. Trimming removed 0 bases from V and 2 bases from J, with 17 bases in between. The full variable domain, completed using reference TRBV19 and TRBJ2-7, is DGGITQSPKYLFRKEGQNVTLSCEQNLNHDAMYWYRQDPGQGLRLIYYSQIVNDFQKGDIAEGYSVSREKKESFPLTVTSAQKNPTAFYLCASSIDLLGLIPYEQYFGPGTRLTVT.

This clone was seen a handful of times. The rearrangement uses TRBV19 and TRBJ1-1; no clear D. Germline assignment: CDR1 LNHDA and CDR2 SQIVND (reference sequence). Trimming stripped 4 bases from V and 7 bases from J, with 13 bases between. This CDR3 has 13 residues. CDR3 DNA: TGTGCCAGTAGTAGTCCCAGCGGGGATGAAGCTTTCTTT. Its protein product is CASSSPSGDEAFF.

This chain joins TRBV9 and TRBJ1-6, with 8 bases identical to TRBD1. Germline-derived CDR1 and CDR2 are SGDLS and YYNGEE. Trimming took 3 bases from V and 10 from J; bases not matched to a gene: 6. This CDR3 comprises 14 residues. DNA of the CDR3: TGTGCCAGCAGCGCCGACAGGGGAGTCTCACCCCTCCACTTT. Translation: CASSADRGVSPLHF.

The chain couples TRBV5-4 to TRBJ2-7; a possible D gene is TRBD1 (5 bases). The CDR3 extends over 14 amino acids. Germline assignment: CDR1 SGHNT and CDR2 YYREEE (reference sequence). Trimming cost V 7 bases and J 1 base, with 15 bases left between them. Written as DNA, the CDR3 is TGTGCCAGCCTGAAGGACAAATATTCCTACGAGCAGTACTTC. Encoded protein: CASLKDKYSYEQYF.

CDR3 in amino acids: CATSRQAYNEQFF. The CDR3 DNA reads as TGTGCCACCAGTCGGCAGGCCTACAATGAGCAGTTCTTC. The V and J genes are TRBV24-1 and TRBJ2-1; D unclear. This CDR3 has 13 residues. Germline loops: CDR1 KGHDR, CDR2 SFDVKD. V was clipped by 6 bases and J by 2 bases, with 7 bases between them.

The gene calls are TRBV25-1 and TRBJ1-3, with D perhaps matching TRBD1 (5 bases). The V end was cut by 3 bases, the J end by 2 bases, with 14 bases between. The length of the CDR3 is 16 residues. Germline V gene lookup returns CDR1 MGHDK and CDR2 SYGVNS. CDR3 amino acids: CASSDSREGPGNTIYF. DNA of the CDR3: TGTGCCAGCAGTGACTCCAGGGAAGGGCCTGGAAACACCATATATTTT.

The chain uses TRBV2 and TRBJ2-3, with 11 bases fitting TRBD2. Germline values: CDR1 SNHLY, CDR2 FYNNEI. The CDR3 is made up of 19 amino acids. The junction had 14 bases not matched to a gene; V was cut back by 2 bases and J by 4 bases. The CDR3 sequence is CASSERGVLAGALSDTQYF. The CDR3 region has the DNA TGTGCCAGCAGTGAAAGGGGGGTACTAGCGGGGGCCCTGTCAGATACGCAGTATTTT.

The V gene is TRBV5-1, the J gene TRBJ2-2, with D possibly being TRBD2 (6 bases). This CDR3 spans 14 amino acids. V was clipped by 5 bases and J by 4 bases, with 12 bases between them. Germline assignment: CDR1 SGHRS and CDR2 YFSETQ. The CDR3 DNA is TGCGCCAGCAGATACGGGAGTGTCACCGGGGAGCTGTTTTTT. It codes for CASRYGSVTGELFF.